These T cell receptor beta chains were read from a single sample in a study of blood T cell repertoires in COVID-19. Profiled with immunoSEQ multiplex PCR; TCRdb holds only in-frame clones, not every one. The sample contains around 320,000 clones, almost 85% of which appear only once. The source material was peripheral blood. The source of these receptors is a human donor in a cohort sampled during active COVID-19. Each CDR3 is given with its conserved first and last residue. The order of the fields is J gene, D gene, clone size, V gene, CDR3 protein, CDR3 DNA. A D gene is named only where the DNA matches it firmly. Clone size is stated in some rows and not others, as once, few, many or a class when expanded.

>TRBJ2-7|.|.|TRBV3-1/TRBV3-2
CASSQGEDEQYF
TGTGCCAGCAGCCAAGGGGAGGACGAGCAGTACTTC
>TRBJ2-5|TRBD1|.|TRBV6-5
CASSSATGGAETQYF
TGTGCCAGCAGTAGTGCGACAGGGGGGGCAGAGACCCAGTACTTC
>TRBJ2-7|TRBD2|.|TRBV5-4
CASSPGLAKNYEQYF
TGTGCCAGCAGTCCCGGACTAGCGAAGAACTACGAGCAGTACTTC
>TRBJ2-7|TRBD1|few|TRBV7-3
CASRSGTGASYEQYF
TGTGCCAGCAGATCCGGGACAGGGGCCTCCTACGAGCAGTACTTC
>TRBJ2-1|.|.|TRBV11-3
CASSFGSRSNEQFF
TGTGCCAGCAGCTTCGGTTCCCGGTCGAATGAGCAGTTCTTC
>TRBJ2-7|.|medium-sized|TRBV19
CASSRTVLSSYEQYF
TGTGCCAGTAGCCGGACAGTTCTCTCATCCTACGAGCAGTACTTC
>TRBJ1-5|TRBD1|few|TRBV29-1
CSVKTGDTNQPQHF
TGCAGCGTCAAGACAGGGGACACCAATCAGCCCCAGCATTTT
>TRBJ2-7|TRBD1|.|TRBV3-1/TRBV3-2
CASSQKGQGTEQYF
TGTGCCAGCAGCCAAAAAGGACAGGGGACCGAGCAGTACTTC
>TRBJ1-5|TRBD1|.|TRBV6-6
CASQTGTGVQPQHF
TGTGCCAGCCAGACCGGGACAGGGGTTCAGCCCCAGCATTTT
>TRBJ2-2|TRBD2|once|TRBV7-6
CASSLESGGGTGELFF
TGTGCCAGCAGCTTAGAGAGCGGGGGAGGCACCGGGGAGCTGTTTTTT
>TRBJ2-3|.|.|TRBV4-2
CASSQGLSRGSTDTQYF
TGTGCCAGCAGCCAAGGCCTTTCCCGGGGGAGCACAGATACGCAGTATTTT
>TRBJ2-7|TRBD2|.|TRBV5-1
CASSLALGGSSYEQYF
TGCGCCAGCAGCTTGGCCCTGGGGGGGTCCTCCTACGAGCAGTACTTC
>TRBJ1-5|.|.|TRBV19
CASSIGGRDNQPQHF
TGTGCCAGTAGTATAGGGGGGCGCGACAATCAGCCCCAGCATTTT
>TRBJ2-1|TRBD2|.|TRBV5-1
CASSMGLAGGNEQFF
TGCGCCAGCAGCATGGGACTAGCGGGGGGAAATGAGCAGTTCTTC
>TRBJ1-1|TRBD1|.|TRBV7-9
CASSLDRFRTGSTEAFF
TGTGCCAGCAGCTTAGATCGGTTCAGGACAGGGTCGACTGAAGCTTTCTTT